Following are 6 T cell receptor beta chains from one sample sequenced in a study of blood T cell repertoires in COVID-19 (dated by TCRdb to 2018 to 2020). The method behind the library was the immunoSEQ multiplex PCR assay. TCRdb took over this immuneACCESS table, retaining in-frame rearrangements with V and J assigned. Such tables are incomplete; in checked studies, under half of the missing clones stem from an unresolved V gene, and the remainder is unexplained. Counted in this sample were approximately 150,000 clones; around 87% of them appeared once. Of the sample, around 15% is held by the ten largest clones. Sequenced material: peripheral blood. The receptors come from a man aged 18-30 years with COVID-19, enrolled during active disease.

V and J are TRBV6-5 and TRBJ2-1; 11 bases are a match to TRBD2. Germline V gene lookup returns CDR1 MNHEY and CDR2 SVGAGI. The CDR3 length is 15 residues. V lost 4 bases and J lost 13; bases outside the gene matches: 12. CDR3 protein: CASSSEGLAAKNQFF. For the CDR3, the DNA is TGTGCCAGCAGTTCGGAGGGACTAGCGGCTAAAAACCAGTTCTTC.

This clone showed up just once. CDR3 in amino acids: CASSYRAYSGNTIYF. The CDR3 region has the DNA TGTGCCAGCAGTTACAGGGCCTACTCTGGAAACACCATATATTTT. The J gene is TRBJ1-3, the V gene TRBV28; D may be TRBD1 (6 bases). V gave up 4 bases and J gave up 0 bases, with 10 bases separating them. Per germline, CDR1 MDHEN and CDR2 SYDVKM. The CDR3 totals 15 residues.

V and J are TRBV19 and TRBJ1-5; 9 bases are a match to TRBD1. J was trimmed by 9 bases and V by 2 bases; bases with no gene match: 11. The germline CDR1 and CDR2 sequences are LNHDA and SQIVND (reference sequence). This CDR3 has 16 amino acids. Here the CDR3 reads CASSIISTGGRPPQHF. The DNA of the CDR3 is TGTGCCAGTAGTATAATCTCGACAGGGGGTAGACCGCCCCAGCATTTT.

The chain is built from TRBV13 and TRBJ2-7, with 7 positions matching TRBD1. V lost 2 bases to trimming and J lost 1 base; unmatched junction nucleotides: 11. The CDR3 length is 17 residues. CDR1 is PRHDT and CDR2 is FYEKMQ in the germline V gene (reference sequence). This chain's CDR3 is CASSLPAGGTPSYEQYF. The CDR3 nucleotides are TGTGCCAGCAGCTTACCTGCAGGGGGAACCCCGTCCTACGAGCAGTACTTC. The complete variable domain, with remaining parts taken from reference TRBV13 and TRBJ2-7, reads AAGVIQSPRHLIKEKRETATLKCYPIPRHDTVYWYQQGPGQDPQFLISFYEKMQSDKGSIPDRFSAQQFSDYHSELNMSSLELGDSALYFCASSLPAGGTPSYEQYFGPGTRLTVT.

CDR3 in DNA: TGTGCCAGCCAGCGGGAGGGGGAGGTGTCCTACGAGCAGTACTTC. Amino acids: CASQREGEVSYEQYF. The chain uses TRBV6-5 and TRBJ2-7, with 10 bases matching TRBD2. Germline loops: CDR1 MNHEY, CDR2 SVGAGI. The V and J ends lost 8 bases and 1 base, in that order; junction bases with no gene match: 8. This CDR3 has 15 residues.

The V call is TRBV4-3, the J call TRBJ1-5; D unclear. The V end was cut by 4 bases, the J end by 6 bases, with 10 bases between. Germline assignment: CDR1 LGHNA and CDR2 YSLEER. The CDR3 loop spans 13 amino acids. The DNA of the CDR3 is TGCGCCAGCAGCCTTACTTTGGTTCAGCCCCAGCATTTT. It codes for CASSLTLVQPQHF.